This TCR beta chain was sequenced in a study of preoperative IRX-2 immunotherapy in early breast cancer (dated by TCRdb to 2018 to 2020). The sample's treatment or condition label is to be understood as: preoperative locoregional IRX-2 cytokine immunotherapy. The samples were obtained from a phase Ib study that tested preoperative, locoregional IRX-2 cytokine immunotherapy designed to prime immune responses. Before surgery, IRX-2 was given to the donors, who were patients with early-stage breast cancer. V is reduced by 3 bases and J by 11 bases, leaving a spacing of 16 bases between them. Including cysteine and phenylalanine, the CDR3 has 14 amino acids. Left in the record is the CDR3 DNA by itself, 42 bases read in frame from the first base. Taken from the germline V gene (reference sequence), the CDR1 and CDR2 loops are SGHAT and FQDESV. Notes on this clone: This clone's antigen is unknown. The sample holds no much larger clone one base away, and base qualities are not on file.

The library relied on the immunoSEQ multiplex PCR assay. TCRdb limited this immuneACCESS table to in-frame rearrangements with V and J called. A share of clones is missing; checked studies link under half to unresolved V genes, and the rest is unexplained. Counted in this sample were approximately 38,000 clones; approximately 80% of them appeared once. The ten largest clones represent about 1.5% of the sample. Sample: lymph node tissue, taken after IRX-2 immunotherapy. This sequence uses TRBV11-1 and TRBJ2-2, and possibly TRBD1, on 6 matching bases. This TCR was sampled from a human donor with breast cancer. DNA sequence: TGTGCCAGCAGCTTGACCCGGACAGCCAGTGAGCTGTTTTTT. Its translation reads: CASSLTRTASELFF.